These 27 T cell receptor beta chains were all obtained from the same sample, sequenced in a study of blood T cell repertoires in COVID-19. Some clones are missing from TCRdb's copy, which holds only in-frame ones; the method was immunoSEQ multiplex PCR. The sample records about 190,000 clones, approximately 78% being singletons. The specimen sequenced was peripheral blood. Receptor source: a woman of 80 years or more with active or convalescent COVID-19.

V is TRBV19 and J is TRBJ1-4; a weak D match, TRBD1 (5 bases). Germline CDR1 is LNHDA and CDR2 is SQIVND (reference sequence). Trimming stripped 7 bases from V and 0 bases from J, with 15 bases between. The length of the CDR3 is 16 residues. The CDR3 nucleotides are TGTGCCAGTAAAAGGGAGGGGATGACAACTAATGAAAAACTGTTTTTT. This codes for CASKREGMTTNEKLFF.

This CDR3 reads CASSVSSGYTGELFF. The CDR3 DNA follows: TGTGCCAGCAGCGTCTCCAGCGGGTATACCGGGGAGCTGTTTTTT. This chain uses TRBV9 with TRBJ2-2; D is perhaps TRBD2 (6 bases). Germline V gene sequence: CDR1 SGDLS, CDR2 YYNGEE. The CDR3 spans 15 residues. Trimming took off 2 bases at V and 5 bases at J, with 13 bases between the two ends.

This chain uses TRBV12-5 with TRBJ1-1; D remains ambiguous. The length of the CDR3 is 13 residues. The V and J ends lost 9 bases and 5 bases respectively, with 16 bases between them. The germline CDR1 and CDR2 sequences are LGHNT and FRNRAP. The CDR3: CASAALLQTEAFF. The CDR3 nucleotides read TGTGCTAGCGCGGCGTTATTGCAGACTGAAGCTTTCTTT.

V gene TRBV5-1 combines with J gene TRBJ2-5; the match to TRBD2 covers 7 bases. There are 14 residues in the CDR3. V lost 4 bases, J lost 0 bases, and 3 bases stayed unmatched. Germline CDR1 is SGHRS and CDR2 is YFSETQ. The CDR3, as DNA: TGCGCCAGCAGCGGGACTACTAACCAAGAGACCCAGTACTTC. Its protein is CASSGTTNQETQYF.

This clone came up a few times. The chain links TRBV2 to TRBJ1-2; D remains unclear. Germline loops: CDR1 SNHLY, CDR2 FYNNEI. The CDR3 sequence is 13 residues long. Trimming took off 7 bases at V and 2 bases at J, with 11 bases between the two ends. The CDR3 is CASTETGNYGYTF. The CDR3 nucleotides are TGTGCCAGCACCGAAACGGGAAACTATGGCTACACCTTC.

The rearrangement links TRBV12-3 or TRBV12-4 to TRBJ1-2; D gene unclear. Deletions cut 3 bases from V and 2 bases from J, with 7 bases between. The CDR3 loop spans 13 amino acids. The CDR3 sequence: CASSFLLNYGYTF. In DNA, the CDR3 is TGTGCCAGCAGTTTTTTACTCAACTATGGCTACACCTTC.

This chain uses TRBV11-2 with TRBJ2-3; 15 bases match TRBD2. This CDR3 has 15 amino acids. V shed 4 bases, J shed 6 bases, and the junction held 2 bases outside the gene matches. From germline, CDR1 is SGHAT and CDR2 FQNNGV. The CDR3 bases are TGTGCCAGCAGCTGGACTAGCGGGGGGGGTGATACGCAGTATTTT. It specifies CASSWTSGGGDTQYF.

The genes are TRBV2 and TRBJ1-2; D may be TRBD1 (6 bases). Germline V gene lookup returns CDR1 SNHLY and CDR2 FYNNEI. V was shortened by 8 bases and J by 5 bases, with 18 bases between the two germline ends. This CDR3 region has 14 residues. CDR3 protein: CASGWGGPRYGYTF. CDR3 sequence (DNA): TGTGCCAGCGGATGGGGGGGCCCGAGGTATGGCTACACCTTC.

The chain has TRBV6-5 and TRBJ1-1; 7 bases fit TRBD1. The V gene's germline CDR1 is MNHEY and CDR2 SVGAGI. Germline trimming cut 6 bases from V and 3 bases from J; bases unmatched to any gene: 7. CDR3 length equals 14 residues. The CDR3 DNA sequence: TGTGCCAGCAGAACCGACAGGGCTTACACTGAAGCTTTCTTT. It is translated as CASRTDRAYTEAFF.

The CDR3 sequence: CSVVAAADTQYF. CDR3 coding DNA: TGCAGCGTTGTGGCGGCGGCAGATACGCAGTATTTT. This rearrangement joins TRBV29-1 to TRBJ2-3; D unclear. Germline CDR1 and CDR2: SQVTM and ANQGSEA. CDR3 length equals 12 residues. V shed 4 bases and J shed 4 bases, with 9 bases lying between them.

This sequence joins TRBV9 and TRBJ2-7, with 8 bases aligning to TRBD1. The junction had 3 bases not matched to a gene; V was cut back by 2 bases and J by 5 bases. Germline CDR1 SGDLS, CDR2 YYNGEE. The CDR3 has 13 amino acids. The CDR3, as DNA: TGTGCCAGCAGCGTGGACAGGGCCCACGAGCAGTACTTC. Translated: CASSVDRAHEQYF.

The CDR3 DNA sequence: TGTGCCAGCAGTCCAACACAGGTCTCTGGAAACACCATATATTTT. Its protein is CASSPTQVSGNTIYF. The chain employs TRBV28 and TRBJ1-3; D possibly corresponds to TRBD1 (5 bases). The germline CDR1 and CDR2 sequences are MDHEN and SYDVKM. With 5 bases removed from V and 0 bases from J, the gap between germline ends came to 11 bases. This CDR3 is 15 amino acids long. The variable domain in full, with the rest retrieved from reference TRBV28 and TRBJ1-3, is DVKVTQSSRYLVKRTGEKVFLECVQDMDHENMFWYRQDPGLGLRLIYFSYDVKMKEKGDIPEGYSVSREKKERFSLILESASTNQTSMYLCASSPTQVSGNTIYFGEGSWLTVV.

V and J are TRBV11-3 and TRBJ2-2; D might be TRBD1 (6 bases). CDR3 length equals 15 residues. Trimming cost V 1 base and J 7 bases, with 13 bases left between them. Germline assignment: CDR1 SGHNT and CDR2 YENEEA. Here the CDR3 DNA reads TGTGCCAGCAGCTTAGCTGGGGGCTTAGGCGGGGAGCTGTTTTTT. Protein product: CASSLAGGLGGELFF. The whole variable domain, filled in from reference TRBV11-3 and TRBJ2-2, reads EAGVVQSPRYKIIEKKQPVAFWCNPISGHNTLYWYLQNLGQGPELLIRYENEEAVDDSQLPKDRFSAERLKGVDSTLKIQPAELGDSAVYLCASSLAGGLGGELFFGEGSRLTVL.

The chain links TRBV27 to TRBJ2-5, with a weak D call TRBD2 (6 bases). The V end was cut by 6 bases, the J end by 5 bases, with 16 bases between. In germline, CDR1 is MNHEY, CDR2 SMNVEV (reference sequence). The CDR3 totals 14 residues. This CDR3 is CASRRSGRAETQYF. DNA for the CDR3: TGTGCCAGCAGGAGATCCGGGAGAGCGGAGACCCAGTACTTC.

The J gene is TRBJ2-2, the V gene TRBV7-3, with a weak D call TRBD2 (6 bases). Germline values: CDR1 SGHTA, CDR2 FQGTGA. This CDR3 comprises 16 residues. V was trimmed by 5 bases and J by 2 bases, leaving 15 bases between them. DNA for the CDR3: TGTGCCAGCAGCCTCCACCCCGGGGGTAACACCGGGGAGCTGTTTTTT. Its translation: CASSLHPGGNTGELFF.

The CDR3 here is CSASSGGGTDTQYF. CDR3 bases: TGCAGTGCAAGTAGCGGGGGGGGCACAGATACGCAGTATTTT. V gene TRBV20-1 combines with J gene TRBJ2-3; 11 nucleotides align to TRBD2. V lost 6 bases, J lost 1 base, and 3 bases stayed unmatched. This CDR3 region has 14 residues. The germline gives CDR1 DFQATT, CDR2 SNEGSKA (reference sequence).

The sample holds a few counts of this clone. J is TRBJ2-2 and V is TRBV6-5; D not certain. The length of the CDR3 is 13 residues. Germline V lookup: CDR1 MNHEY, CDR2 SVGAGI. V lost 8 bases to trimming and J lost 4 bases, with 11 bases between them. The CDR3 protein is CASGRWVTGELFF. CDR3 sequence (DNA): TGTGCCAGCGGGCGATGGGTCACCGGGGAGCTGTTTTTT.

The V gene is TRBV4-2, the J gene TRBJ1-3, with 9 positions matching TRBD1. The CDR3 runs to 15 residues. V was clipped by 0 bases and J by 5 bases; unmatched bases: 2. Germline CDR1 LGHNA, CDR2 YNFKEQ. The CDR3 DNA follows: TGTGCCAGCAGCCAAGAGGGGACAGGGAGAAACACCATATATTTT. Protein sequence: CASSQEGTGRNTIYF.

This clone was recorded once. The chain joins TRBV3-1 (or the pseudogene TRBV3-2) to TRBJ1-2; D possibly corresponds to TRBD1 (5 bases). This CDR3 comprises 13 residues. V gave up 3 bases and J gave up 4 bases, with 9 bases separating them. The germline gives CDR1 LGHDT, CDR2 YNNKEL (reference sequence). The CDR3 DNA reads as TGTGCCAGCAGCCATAGGGGTCCCTATGGCTACACCTTC. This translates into CASSHRGPYGYTF.

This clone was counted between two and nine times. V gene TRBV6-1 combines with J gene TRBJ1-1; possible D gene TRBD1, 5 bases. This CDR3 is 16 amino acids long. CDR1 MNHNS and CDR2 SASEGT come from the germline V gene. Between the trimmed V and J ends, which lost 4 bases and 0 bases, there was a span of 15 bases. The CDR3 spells CASSVLGGTVNTEAFF. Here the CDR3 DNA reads TGTGCCAGCAGTGTGTTGGGAGGGACGGTGAACACTGAAGCTTTCTTT.

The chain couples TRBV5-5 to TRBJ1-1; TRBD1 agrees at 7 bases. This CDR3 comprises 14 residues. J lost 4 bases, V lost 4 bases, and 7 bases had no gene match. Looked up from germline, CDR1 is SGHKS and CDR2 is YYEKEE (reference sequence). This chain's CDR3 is CASSHQTGTTEAFF. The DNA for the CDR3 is TGTGCCAGCAGCCACCAGACAGGGACCACTGAAGCTTTCTTT.

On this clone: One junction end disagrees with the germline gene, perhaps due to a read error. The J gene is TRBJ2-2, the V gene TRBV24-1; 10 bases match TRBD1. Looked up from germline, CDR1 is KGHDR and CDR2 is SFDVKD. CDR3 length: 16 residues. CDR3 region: CATSDWGQGNSGELFF. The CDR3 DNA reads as TGTGCCACCAGTGATTGGGGACAGGGGAACTCCGGGGAGCTGTTTTTT.

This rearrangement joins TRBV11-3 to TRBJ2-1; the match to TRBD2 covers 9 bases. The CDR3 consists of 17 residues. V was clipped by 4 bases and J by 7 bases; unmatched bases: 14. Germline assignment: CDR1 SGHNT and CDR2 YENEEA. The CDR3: CASSSTPAGGLLNEQFF. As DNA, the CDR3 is TGTGCCAGCAGCTCCACCCCGGCGGGGGGGCTTTTGAATGAGCAGTTCTTC.

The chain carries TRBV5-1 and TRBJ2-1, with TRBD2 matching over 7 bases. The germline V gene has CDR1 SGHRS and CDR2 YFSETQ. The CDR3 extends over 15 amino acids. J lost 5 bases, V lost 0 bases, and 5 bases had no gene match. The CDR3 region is CASSLAEGGNNEQFF. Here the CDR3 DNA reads TGCGCCAGCAGCTTGGCGGAGGGAGGGAACAATGAGCAGTTCTTC.

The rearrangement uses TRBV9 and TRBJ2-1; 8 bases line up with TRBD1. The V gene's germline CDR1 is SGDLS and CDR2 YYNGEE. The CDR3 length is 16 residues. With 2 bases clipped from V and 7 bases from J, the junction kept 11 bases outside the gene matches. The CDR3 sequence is CASSVFNGQGGNEQFF. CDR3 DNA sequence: TGTGCCAGCAGCGTCTTCAACGGACAGGGTGGGAATGAGCAGTTCTTC.

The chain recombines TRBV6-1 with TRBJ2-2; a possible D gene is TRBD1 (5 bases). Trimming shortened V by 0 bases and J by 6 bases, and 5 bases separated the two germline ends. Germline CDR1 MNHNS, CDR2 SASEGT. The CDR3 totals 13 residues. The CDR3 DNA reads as TGTGCCAGCAGTGAAGCCAGGGCCGGGGAGCTGTTTTTT. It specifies CASSEARAGELFF.

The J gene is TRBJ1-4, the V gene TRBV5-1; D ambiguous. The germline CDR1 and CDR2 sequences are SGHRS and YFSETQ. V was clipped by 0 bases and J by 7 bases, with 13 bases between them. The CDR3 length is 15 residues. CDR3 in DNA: TGCGCCAGCAGCTTGGGGCTACAGAGCGGTGAAAAACTGTTTTTT. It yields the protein CASSLGLQSGEKLFF. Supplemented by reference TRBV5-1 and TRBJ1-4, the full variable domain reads KAGVTQTPRYLIKTRGQQVTLSCSPISGHRSVSWYQQTPGQGLQFLFEYFSETQRNKGNFPGRFSGRQFSNSRSEMNVSTLELGDSALYLCASSLGLQSGEKLFFGSGTQLSVL.